This record looks at one T cell receptor beta chain sequence and its context. The sample originates from a study of blood T cell repertoires in COVID-19. Across the study: Both acute and convalescent COVID-19 samples were obtained from the United States, Italy and Spain. PBMCs, B-cell-depleted T cells, or T cells provided the cDNA or gDNA that made up the material.

TCRdb's copy holds only in-frame clones and misses some; the assay was immunoSEQ multiplex PCR. The sample comprises 150,000 or so clones, around 82% of which are singletons, and roughly an eighth rests with the top ten. Material for sequencing was peripheral blood. This receptor was identified in a man younger than 35 with active or convalescent COVID-19.

Here the CDR3 DNA reads TGTGCCAGCAGCCCCACAAGGAGGACAGATGAAGCTTTCTTT. The encoded protein is CASSPTRRTDEAFF. The chain carries TRBV11-3 and TRBJ1-1, with D perhaps matching TRBD1 (6 bases). CDR3 length: 14 amino acids. CDR1 is SGHNT and CDR2 is YENEEA in the germline V gene. V was shortened by 5 bases and J by 7 bases, with 17 bases between the two germline ends.